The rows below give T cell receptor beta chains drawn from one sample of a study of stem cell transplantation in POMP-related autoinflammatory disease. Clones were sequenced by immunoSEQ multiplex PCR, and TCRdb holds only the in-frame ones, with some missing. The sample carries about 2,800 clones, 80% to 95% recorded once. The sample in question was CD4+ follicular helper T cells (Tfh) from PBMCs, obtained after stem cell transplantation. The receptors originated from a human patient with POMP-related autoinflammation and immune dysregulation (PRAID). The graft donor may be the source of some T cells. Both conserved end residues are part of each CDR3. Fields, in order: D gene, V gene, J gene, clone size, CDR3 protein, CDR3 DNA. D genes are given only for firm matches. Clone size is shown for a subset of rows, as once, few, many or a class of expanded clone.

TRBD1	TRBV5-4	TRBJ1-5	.	CASSLQGASQPQHF	TGTGCCAGCAGCTTACAGGGGGCCTCTCAGCCCCAGCATTTT
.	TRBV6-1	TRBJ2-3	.	CASRMPSNFDTQYF	TGTGCCAGCAGAATGCCCTCTAATTTCGATACGCAGTATTTT
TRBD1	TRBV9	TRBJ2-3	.	CASRAGGSTDTQYF	TGTGCCAGCCGCGCAGGGGGTAGCACAGATACGCAGTATTTT
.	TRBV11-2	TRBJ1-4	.	CASSPLGGHRKEKLFF	TGTGCCAGCAGCCCGCTTGGTGGACATCGAAAGGAAAAACTGTTTTTT
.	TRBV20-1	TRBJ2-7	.	CSASSQIYEQYF	TGCAGTGCTAGTAGTCAGATATACGAGCAGTACTTC
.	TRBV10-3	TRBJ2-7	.	CAIGMSGTRLGQYF	TGTGCCATCGGAATGTCGGGGACCCGTTTAGGGCAGTACTTC
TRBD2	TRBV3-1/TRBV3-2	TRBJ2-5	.	CASSRLAGGQETQYF	TGTGCCAGCAGCCGACTAGCGGGGGGGCAGGAGACCCAGTACTTC
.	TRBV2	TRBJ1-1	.	CASNLLGPDTEAFF	TGTGCCAGCAACCTGCTTGGGCCAGACACTGAAGCTTTCTTT
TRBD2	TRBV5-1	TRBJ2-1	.	CASSSGSGGDEQFF	TGCGCCAGCAGCTCCGGGTCTGGGGGGGATGAGCAGTTCTTC
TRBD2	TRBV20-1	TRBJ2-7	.	CSASGLAGEARYEQYF	TGCAGTGCTAGTGGACTAGCGGGGGAAGCTCGCTACGAGCAGTACTTC
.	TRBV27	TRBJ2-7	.	CASRASGGARSYEQYF	TGTGCCAGCAGAGCCTCAGGGGGGGCGCGGTCCTACGAGCAGTACTTC
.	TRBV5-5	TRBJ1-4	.	CASSLGPDATNEKLFF	TGTGCCAGCAGCTTGGGACCAGACGCAACTAATGAAAAACTGTTTTTT
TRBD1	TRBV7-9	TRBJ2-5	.	CASSYRDRGLGRETQYF	TGTGCCAGCAGTTACCGGGACAGGGGGCTCGGAAGGGAGACCCAGTACTTC
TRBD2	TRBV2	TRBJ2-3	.	CASSGNSGGGTDTQYF	TGTGCCAGCAGTGGTAATAGCGGGGGGGGCACAGATACGCAGTATTTT
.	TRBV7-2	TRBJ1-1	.	CASSNYIDTEAFF	TGTGCCAGCAGCAACTATATAGACACTGAAGCTTTCTTT
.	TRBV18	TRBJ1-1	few	CASSPPGGNTEAFF	TGTGCCAGCTCACCACCCGGCGGGAACACTGAAGCTTTCTTT
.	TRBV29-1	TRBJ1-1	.	CSAGKQQGSEAFF	TGCAGCGCTGGAAAACAGCAGGGGAGTGAAGCTTTCTTT
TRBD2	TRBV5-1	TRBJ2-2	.	CASSFLASGGNTGELFF	TGCGCCAGCAGCTTTCTGGCGAGCGGGGGGAACACCGGGGAGCTGTTTTTT
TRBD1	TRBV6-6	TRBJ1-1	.	CASSTTGGNTEAFF	TGTGCCAGCAGTACGACAGGGGGGAACACTGAAGCTTTCTTT
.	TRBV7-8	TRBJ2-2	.	CASRRGPNTGELFF	TGTGCCAGCAGGAGAGGGCCGAACACCGGGGAGCTGTTTTTT
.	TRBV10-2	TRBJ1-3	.	CASSNRRLVSGNTIYF	TGCGCCAGCAGTAATCGGCGACTTGTGTCTGGAAACACCATATATTTT
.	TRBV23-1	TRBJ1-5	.	CASSQLIPIKEALQPQHF	TGCGCCAGCAGTCAATTAATTCCCATCAAGGAGGCCCTTCAGCCCCAGCATTTT
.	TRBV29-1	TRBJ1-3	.	CSAVGPDTIYF	TGCAGCGCTGTAGGGCCCGACACCATATATTTT
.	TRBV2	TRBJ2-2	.	CASTPDTLAGELFF	TGTGCCAGCACTCCGGACACGCTAGCCGGGGAGCTGTTTTTT
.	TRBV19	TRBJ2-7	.	CASSTTQLYEQYF	TGTGCCAGTAGTACTACACAGTTATACGAGCAGTACTTC
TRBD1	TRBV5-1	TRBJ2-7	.	CASSRPTGAPAYEQYF	TGCGCCAGCAGCCGTCCTACAGGGGCCCCCGCTTACGAGCAGTACTTC
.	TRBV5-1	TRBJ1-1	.	CASSLEGQNTEAFF	TGCGCCAGCAGCTTGGAGGGACAGAACACTGAAGCTTTCTTT
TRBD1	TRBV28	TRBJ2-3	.	CASSLLGQGEDTQYF	TGTGCCAGCAGTTTACTAGGACAGGGAGAGGATACGCAGTATTTT
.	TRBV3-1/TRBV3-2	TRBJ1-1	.	CASANAGLNTEAFF	TGTGCCAGCGCCAACGCAGGGTTGAACACTGAAGCTTTCTTT
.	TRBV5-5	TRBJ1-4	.	CASSPGTSFSGNEKLFF	TGTGCCAGCAGCCCCGGGACATCGTTTTCTGGTAATGAAAAACTGTTTTTT
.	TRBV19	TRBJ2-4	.	CASSIGVDGYKNIQYF	TGTGCCAGTAGTATTGGGGTGGACGGATACAAAAACATTCAGTACTTC
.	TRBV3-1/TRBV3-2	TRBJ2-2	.	CASSQVGVGTGELFF	TGTGCCAGCAGCCAAGTTGGCGTTGGCACCGGGGAGCTGTTTTTT
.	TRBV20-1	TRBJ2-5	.	CSATGETQYF	TGCAGTGCTACAGGGGAGACCCAGTACTTC